This record looks at one T cell receptor beta chain sequence and its context. Its matching antigen is unknown. The sample originates from a study of T cell responses to AZD1222 COVID-19 vaccine. Study information: Doses given second, at about 4 or about 12 weeks, were pooled.

CDR1 and CDR2 from the germline V gene are SNHLY and FYNNEI. There are 14 residues in the CDR3. V shed 1 base and J shed 6 bases, with 10 bases lying between them. Findings of the study overall: Baseline seropositivity occurred in only six AZD1222 recipients. Donors in the cohort were predominantly white British and more often female, and clonal diversity was possibly underestimated.

Profiling relied on immunoSEQ multiplex PCR, and the TCRdb table lists in-frame clones only, not all of them. The data contain under 150,000 clones, roughly 91% of them seen just once; the ten biggest clones take up 4% to 5.5%. The material was peripheral blood, obtained on day 0 of AZD1222 vaccination. This chain links TRBV2 with TRBJ2-1; possible D gene TRBD2, 6 bases. This clonotype was obtained from an adult in good health. CDR3 DNA: TGTGCCAGCAGTGAAGGAGGAGGGGCCAATGAGCAGTTCTTC. This translates into CASSEGGGANEQFF.